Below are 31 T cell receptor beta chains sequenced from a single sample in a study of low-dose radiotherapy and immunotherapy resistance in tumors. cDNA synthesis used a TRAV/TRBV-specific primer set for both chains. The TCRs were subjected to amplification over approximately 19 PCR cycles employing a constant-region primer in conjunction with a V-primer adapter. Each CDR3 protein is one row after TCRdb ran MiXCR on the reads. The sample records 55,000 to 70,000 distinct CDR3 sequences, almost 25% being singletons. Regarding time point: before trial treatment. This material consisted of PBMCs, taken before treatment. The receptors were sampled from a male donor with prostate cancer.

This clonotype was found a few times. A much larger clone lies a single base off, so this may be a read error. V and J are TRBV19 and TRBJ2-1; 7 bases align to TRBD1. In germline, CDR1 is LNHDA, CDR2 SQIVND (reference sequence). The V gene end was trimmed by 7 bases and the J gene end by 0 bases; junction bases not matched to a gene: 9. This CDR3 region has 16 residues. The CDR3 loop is CASMGTAPGSYNEQFF. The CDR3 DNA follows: TGTGCCAGTATGGGGACAGCTCCGGGCTCCTACAATGAGCAGTTCTTC.

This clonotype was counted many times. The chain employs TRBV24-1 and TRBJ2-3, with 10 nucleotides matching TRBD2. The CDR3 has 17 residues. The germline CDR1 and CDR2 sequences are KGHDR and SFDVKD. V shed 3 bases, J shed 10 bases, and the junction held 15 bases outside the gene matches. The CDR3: CATSDAVSGRNSVPQYF. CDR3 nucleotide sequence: TGTGCCACCAGTGATGCCGTTAGCGGGAGGAACTCGGTTCCGCAGTATTTT.

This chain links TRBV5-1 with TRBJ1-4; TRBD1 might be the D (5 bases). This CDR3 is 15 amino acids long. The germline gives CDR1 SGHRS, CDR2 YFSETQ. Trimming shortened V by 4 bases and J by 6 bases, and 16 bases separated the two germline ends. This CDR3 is CASSPTQQGDEKLFF. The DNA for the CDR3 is TGCGCCAGCAGCCCTACTCAGCAGGGTGATGAAAAACTGTTTTTT.

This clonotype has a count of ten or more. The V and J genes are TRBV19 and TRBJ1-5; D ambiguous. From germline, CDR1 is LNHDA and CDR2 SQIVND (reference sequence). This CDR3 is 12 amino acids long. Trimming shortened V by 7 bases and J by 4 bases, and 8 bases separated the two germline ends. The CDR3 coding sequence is TGTGCCAGTACCGGACGAAATCAGCCCCAGCATTTT. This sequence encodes CASTGRNQPQHF.

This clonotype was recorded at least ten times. The CDR3 DNA follows: TGTGCCAGCAGTTTGAGAAGGGGACAAGGCACTAGGGACATTGAAGCTTTCTTT. Translation gives CASSLRRGQGTRDIEAFF. This chain joins TRBV27 and TRBJ1-1; TRBD1 is a possible D gene (6 bases). V was pared by 3 bases and J by 7 bases, with 27 bases between. CDR1 and CDR2 (germline): MNHEY, SMNVEV (reference sequence). The CDR3 is 18 amino acids.

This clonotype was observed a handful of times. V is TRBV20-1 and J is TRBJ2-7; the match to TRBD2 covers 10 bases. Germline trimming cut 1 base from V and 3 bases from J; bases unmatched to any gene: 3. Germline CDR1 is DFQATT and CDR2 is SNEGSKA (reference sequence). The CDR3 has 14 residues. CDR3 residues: CSARVSSGSYEQYF. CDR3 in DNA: TGCAGTGCTAGAGTTTCTAGCGGGAGCTACGAGCAGTACTTC.

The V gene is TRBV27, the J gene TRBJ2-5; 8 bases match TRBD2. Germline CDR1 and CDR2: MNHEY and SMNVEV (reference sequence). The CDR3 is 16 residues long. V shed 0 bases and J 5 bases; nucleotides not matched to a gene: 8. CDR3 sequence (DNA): TGTGCCAGCAGTTTATCGGATACTAGCGGCCCGGAGACCCAGTACTTC. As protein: CASSLSDTSGPETQYF.

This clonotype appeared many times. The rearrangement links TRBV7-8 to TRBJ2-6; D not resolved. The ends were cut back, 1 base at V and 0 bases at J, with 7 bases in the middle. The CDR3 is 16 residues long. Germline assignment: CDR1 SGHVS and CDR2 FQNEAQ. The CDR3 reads CASSLGIGSGANVLTF. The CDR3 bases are TGTGCCAGCAGCTTAGGCATAGGCTCTGGGGCCAACGTCCTGACTTTC.

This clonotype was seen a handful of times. The CDR3 DNA is TGTGCGATACAGGGGGCCGGGCAGCCCCAGCATTTT. Translated: CAIQGAGQPQHF. The gene calls are TRBV28 and TRBJ1-5; 9 nucleotides match TRBD1. Per the germline V gene, CDR1 is MDHEN and CDR2 is SYDVKM. CDR3 length: 12 residues.

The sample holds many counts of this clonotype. The CDR3 here is CASSLDRVPDTQYF. The CDR3 DNA sequence: TGTGCCAGCAGCTTAGACAGGGTCCCAGATACGCAGTATTTT. This chain joins TRBV7-8 and TRBJ2-3; possibly TRBD1 for D (6 bases). Trimming cost V 1 base and J 4 bases, with 9 bases left between them. Germline V gene lookup returns CDR1 SGHVS and CDR2 FQNEAQ. The CDR3 runs to 14 residues. The complete variable domain, with remaining parts taken from reference TRBV7-8 and TRBJ2-3, reads GAGVSQSPRYKVAKRGQDVALRCDPISGHVSLFWYQQALGQGPEFLTYFQNEAQLDKSGLPSDRFFAERPEGSVSTLKIQRTQQEDSAVYLCASSLDRVPDTQYFGPGTRLTVL.

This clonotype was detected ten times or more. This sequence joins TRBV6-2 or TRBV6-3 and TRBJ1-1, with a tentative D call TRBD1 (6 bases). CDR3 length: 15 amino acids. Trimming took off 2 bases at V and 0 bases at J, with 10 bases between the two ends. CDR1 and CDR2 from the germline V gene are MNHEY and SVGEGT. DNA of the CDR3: TGTGCCAGCAGTTACAAGGACAGCTTGAACACTGAAGCTTTCTTT. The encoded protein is CASSYKDSLNTEAFF.

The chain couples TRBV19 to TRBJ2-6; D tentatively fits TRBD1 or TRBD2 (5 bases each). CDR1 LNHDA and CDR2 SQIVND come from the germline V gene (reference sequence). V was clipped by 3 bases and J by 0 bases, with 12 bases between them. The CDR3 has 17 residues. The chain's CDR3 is CASSIWTGTSGANVLTF. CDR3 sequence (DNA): TGTGCCAGTAGTATCTGGACCGGGACCTCTGGGGCCAACGTCCTGACTTTC. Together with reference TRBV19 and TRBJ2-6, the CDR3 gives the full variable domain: DGGITQSPKYLFRKEGQNVTLSCEQNLNHDAMYWYRQDPGQGLRLIYYSQIVNDFQKGDIAEGYSVSREKKESFPLTVTSAQKNPTAFYLCASSIWTGTSGANVLTFGAGSRLTVL.

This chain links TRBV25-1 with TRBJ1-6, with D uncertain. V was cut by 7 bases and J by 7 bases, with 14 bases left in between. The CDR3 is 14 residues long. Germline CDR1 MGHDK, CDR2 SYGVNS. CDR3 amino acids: CASTMRGGNSPLHF. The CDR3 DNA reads TGTGCCAGCACCATGCGGGGAGGAAATTCACCCCTCCACTTT.

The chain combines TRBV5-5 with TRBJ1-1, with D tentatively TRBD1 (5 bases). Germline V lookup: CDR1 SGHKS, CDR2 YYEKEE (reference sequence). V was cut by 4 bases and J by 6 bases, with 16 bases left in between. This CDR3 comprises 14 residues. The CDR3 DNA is TGTGCCAGCAGCCCTCTGGGACGGGGCGCTGAAGCTTTCTTT. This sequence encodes CASSPLGRGAEAFF.

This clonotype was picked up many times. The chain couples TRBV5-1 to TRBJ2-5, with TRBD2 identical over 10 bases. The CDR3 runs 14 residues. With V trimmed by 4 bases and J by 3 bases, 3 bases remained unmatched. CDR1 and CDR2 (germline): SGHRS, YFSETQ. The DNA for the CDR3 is TGCGCCAGCAGCGGGACTAGCGCAAAAGAGACCCAGTACTTC. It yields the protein CASSGTSAKETQYF. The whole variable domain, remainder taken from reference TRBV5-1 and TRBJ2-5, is KAGVTQTPRYLIKTRGQQVTLSCSPISGHRSVSWYQQTPGQGLQFLFEYFSETQRNKGNFPGRFSGRQFSNSRSEMNVSTLELGDSALYLCASSGTSAKETQYFGPGTRLLVL.

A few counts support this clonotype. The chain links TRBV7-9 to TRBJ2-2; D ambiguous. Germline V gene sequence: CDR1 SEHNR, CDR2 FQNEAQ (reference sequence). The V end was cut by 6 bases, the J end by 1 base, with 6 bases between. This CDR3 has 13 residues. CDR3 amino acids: CASRGKNTGELFF. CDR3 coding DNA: TGTGCCAGCAGGGGGAAGAACACCGGGGAGCTGTTTTTT. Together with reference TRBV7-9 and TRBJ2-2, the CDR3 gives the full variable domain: DTGVSQNPRHKITKRGQNVTFRCDPISEHNRLYWYRQTLGQGPEFLTYFQNEAQLEKSRLLSDRFSAERPKGSFSTLEIQRTEQGDSAMYLCASRGKNTGELFFGEGSRLTVL.

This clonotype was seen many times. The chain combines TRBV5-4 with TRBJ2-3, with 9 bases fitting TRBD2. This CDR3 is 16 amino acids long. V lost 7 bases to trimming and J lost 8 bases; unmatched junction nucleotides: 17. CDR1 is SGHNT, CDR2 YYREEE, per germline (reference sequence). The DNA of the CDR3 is TGTGCCAGCGGGGCTAAGGCTAGCGGGGTTACCGGTACGCAGTATTTT. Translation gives CASGAKASGVTGTQYF.

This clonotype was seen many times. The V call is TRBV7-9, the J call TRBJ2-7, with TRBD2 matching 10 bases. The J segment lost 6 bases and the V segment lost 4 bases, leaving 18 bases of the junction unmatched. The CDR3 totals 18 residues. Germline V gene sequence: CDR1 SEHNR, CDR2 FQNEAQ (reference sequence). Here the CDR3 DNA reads TGTGCCAGCAGCTCGACCCCGGGCCGGCTAGCGGGAGTCTCCGAGCAGTACTTC. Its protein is CASSSTPGRLAGVSEQYF.

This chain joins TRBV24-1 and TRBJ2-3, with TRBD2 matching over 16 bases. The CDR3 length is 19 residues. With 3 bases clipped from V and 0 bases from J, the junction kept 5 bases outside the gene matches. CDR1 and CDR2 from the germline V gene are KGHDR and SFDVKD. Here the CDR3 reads CATSDGTSGRAGSTDTQYF. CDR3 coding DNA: TGTGCCACCAGTGATGGGACTAGCGGGAGGGCCGGGAGCACAGATACGCAGTATTTT.

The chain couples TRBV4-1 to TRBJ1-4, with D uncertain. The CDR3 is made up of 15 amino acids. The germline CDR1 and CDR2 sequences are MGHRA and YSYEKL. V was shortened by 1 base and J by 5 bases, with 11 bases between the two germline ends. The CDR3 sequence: CASSQAMGLNEKLFF. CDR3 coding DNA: TGCGCCAGCAGCCAAGCGATGGGATTAAATGAAAAACTGTTTTTT.

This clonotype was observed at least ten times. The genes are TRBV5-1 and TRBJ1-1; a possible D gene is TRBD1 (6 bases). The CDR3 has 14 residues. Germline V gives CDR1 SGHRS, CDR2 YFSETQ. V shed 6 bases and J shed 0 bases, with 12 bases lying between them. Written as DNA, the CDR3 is TGCGCCAGCACTTTCGGACAGATGAACACTGAAGCTTTCTTT. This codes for CASTFGQMNTEAFF.

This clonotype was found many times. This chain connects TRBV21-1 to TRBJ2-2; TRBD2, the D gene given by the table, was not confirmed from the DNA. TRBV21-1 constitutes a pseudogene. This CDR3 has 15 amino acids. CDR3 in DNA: TGTGCCAGCAGCAAAGATCGGGCCTGCACCGGGGAGCTGTTTTTT. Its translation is CASSKDRACTGELFF.

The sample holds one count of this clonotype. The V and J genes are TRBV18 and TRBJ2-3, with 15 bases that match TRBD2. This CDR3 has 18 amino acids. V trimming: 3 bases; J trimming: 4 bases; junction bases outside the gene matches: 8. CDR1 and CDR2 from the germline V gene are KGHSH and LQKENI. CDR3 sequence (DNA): TGTGCCAGCTCACCTCTGGGACTAGCGGGAGGACTCGCAGATACGCAGTATTTT. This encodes CASSPLGLAGGLADTQYF.

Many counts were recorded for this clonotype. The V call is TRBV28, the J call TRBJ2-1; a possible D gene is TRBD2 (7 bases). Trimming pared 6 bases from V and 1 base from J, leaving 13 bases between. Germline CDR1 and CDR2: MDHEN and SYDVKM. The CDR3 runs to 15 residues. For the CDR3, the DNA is TGTGCCAGCAGCAAGGGGGAGGGGTCCTACAATGAGCAGTTCTTC. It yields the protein CASSKGEGSYNEQFF.

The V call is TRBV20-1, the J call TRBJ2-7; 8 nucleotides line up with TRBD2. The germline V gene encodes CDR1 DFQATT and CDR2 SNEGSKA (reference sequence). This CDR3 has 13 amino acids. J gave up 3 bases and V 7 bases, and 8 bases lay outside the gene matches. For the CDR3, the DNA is TGCAGTGGGAAAAGCGGGAGTGGCTACGAGCAGTACTTC. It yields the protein CSGKSGSGYEQYF.

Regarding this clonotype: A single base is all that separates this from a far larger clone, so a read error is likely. CDR3 region: CASSWTSASSYEQFF. Written as DNA, the CDR3 is TGCGCCAGCAGCTGGACTAGCGCCAGCTCCTACGAGCAGTTCTTC. The J gene is TRBJ2-1, the V gene TRBV5-1; 9 bases align to TRBD2. Germline values: CDR1 SGHRS, CDR2 YFSETQ. The CDR3 is 15 amino acids. J was trimmed by 10 bases and V by 3 bases; bases with no gene match: 11. Complete variable domain (other parts from reference TRBV5-1 and TRBJ2-1): KAGVTQTPRYLIKTRGQQVTLSCSPISGHRSVSWYQQTPGQGLQFLFEYFSETQRNKGNFPGRFSGRQFSNSRSEMNVSTLELGDSALYLCASSWTSASSYEQFFGPGTRLTVL.

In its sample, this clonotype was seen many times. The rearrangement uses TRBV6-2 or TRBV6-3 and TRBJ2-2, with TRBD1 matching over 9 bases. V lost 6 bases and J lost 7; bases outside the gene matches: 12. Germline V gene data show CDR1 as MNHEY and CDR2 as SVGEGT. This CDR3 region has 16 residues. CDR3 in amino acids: CASSRGGTGSIGELFF. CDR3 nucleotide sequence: TGTGCCAGCAGCCGAGGGGGGACAGGGTCAATCGGGGAGCTGTTTTTT.

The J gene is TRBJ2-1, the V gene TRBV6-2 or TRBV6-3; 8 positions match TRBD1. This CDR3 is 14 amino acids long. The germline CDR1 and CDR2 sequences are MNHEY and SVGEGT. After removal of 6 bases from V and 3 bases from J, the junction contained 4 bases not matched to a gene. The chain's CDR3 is CASRDRDRYNEQFF. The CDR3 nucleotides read TGTGCCAGCAGGGACAGGGACCGCTACAATGAGCAGTTCTTC.

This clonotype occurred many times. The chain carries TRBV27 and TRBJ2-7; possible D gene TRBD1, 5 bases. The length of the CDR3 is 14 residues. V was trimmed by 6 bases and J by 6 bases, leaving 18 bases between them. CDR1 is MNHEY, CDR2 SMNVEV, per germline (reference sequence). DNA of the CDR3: TGTGCCAGCAGGGCCCGGACATACCGCGGCGAGCAGTACTTC. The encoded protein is CASRARTYRGEQYF.

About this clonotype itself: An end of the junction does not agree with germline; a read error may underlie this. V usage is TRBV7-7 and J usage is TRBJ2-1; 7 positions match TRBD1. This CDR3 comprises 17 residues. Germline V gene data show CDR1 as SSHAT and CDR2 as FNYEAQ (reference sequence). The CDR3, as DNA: TGTGCTAGCAGTCCCAGGAAGGGACAGAGCTCCTACAATGAGCAGTTCTTC. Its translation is CASSPRKGQSSYNEQFF. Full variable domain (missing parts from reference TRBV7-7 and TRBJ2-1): GAGVSQSPRYKVTKRGQDVTLRCDPISSHATLYWYQQALGQGPEFLTYFNYEAQPDKSGLPSDRFSAERPEGSISTLTIQRTEQRDSAMYRCASSPRKGQSSYNEQFFGPGTRLTVL.

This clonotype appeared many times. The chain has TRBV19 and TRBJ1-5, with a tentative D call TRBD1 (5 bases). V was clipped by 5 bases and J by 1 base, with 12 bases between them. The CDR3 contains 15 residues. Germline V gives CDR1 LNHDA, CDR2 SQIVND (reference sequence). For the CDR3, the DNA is TGTGCCAGTAGTCTCCGGGACGGGAGCAATCAGCCCCAGCATTTT. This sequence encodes CASSLRDGSNQPQHF.